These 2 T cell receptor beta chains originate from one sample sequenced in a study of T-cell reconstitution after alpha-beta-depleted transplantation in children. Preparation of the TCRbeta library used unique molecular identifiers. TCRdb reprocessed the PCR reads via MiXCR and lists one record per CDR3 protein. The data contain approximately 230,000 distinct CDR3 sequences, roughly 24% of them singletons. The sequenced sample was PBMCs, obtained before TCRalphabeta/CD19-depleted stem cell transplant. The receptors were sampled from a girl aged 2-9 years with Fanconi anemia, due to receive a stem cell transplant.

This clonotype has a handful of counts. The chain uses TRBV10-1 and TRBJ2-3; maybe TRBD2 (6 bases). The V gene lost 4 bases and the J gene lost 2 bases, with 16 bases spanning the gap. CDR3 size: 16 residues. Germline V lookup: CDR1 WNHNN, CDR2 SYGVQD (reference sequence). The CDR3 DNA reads TGCGCCAGCAGTGGGACGGGGGAGGACTCCACAGATACGCAGTATTTT. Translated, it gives CASSGTGEDSTDTQYF.

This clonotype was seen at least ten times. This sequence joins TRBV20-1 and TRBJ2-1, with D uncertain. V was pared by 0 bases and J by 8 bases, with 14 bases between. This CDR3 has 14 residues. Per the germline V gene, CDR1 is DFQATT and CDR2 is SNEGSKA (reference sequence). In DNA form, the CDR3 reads TGCAGTGCTAGAGATCGTGCTGGTTTAGATGAGCAGTTCTTC. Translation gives CSARDRAGLDEQFF.